Listed here is a single T cell receptor (beta chain). This record belongs to a study of control samples from healthy donors and cancer patients. Trimming stripped 1 base from V and 3 bases from J, with 6 bases between. CDR1 and CDR2 from the germline V gene are SGHTA and FQGNSA. The CDR3 consists of 13 residues. Sequencing was performed with immunoSEQ multiplex PCR; in TCRdb, only in-frame clones are kept and a portion is missing. The sample includes 20,000 to 25,000 clones, roughly four fifths seen only once; the top ten take under 35%. The chain has TRBV7-2 and TRBJ1-2, with D unresolved. This sequence originates from a man aged 60 to 69 with head and neck cancer. Input material: PBMCs. The CDR3 nucleotides are TGTGCCAGCAGCTTAGATTGGGACTATGGCTACACCTTC. Translated, it gives CASSLDWDYGYTF.